This T cell receptor (beta chain) was obtained from a study of CD8 T cells in ankylosing spondylitis. General study results and limits: Ankylosing spondylitis blood appeared to carry a characteristic TCR beta motif of eight or nine highly homologous variants. Clones that were linked to disease were CD8+ and were relatively rare in peripheral blood.

TCR beta libraries were made by quantitative 5'-RACE with molecular barcodes. TCRdb independently ran MiXCR on the 5' RACE reads; one entry per CDR3 protein. The sample holds 250,000 to 400,000 distinct CDR3 sequences, 11% seen once. To note about this clonotype: Its specificity is unknown.

The junction had 3 bases not matched to a gene; V was cut back by 11 bases and J by 7 bases. The germline CDR1 and CDR2 sequences are SNHLY and FYNNEI. CDR3 size: 12 residues. The chain has TRBV2 and TRBJ2-1; 12 bases are a match to TRBD2. The receptor comes from a female donor with ankylosing spondylitis or in good health (not recorded which). Sequenced input: blood, either unsorted or a sorted T cell fraction (not recorded which). The DNA for the CDR3 is TGTGCCGGCGGGACTAGCGGGAATGAGCAGTTCTTC. This codes for CAGGTSGNEQFF.